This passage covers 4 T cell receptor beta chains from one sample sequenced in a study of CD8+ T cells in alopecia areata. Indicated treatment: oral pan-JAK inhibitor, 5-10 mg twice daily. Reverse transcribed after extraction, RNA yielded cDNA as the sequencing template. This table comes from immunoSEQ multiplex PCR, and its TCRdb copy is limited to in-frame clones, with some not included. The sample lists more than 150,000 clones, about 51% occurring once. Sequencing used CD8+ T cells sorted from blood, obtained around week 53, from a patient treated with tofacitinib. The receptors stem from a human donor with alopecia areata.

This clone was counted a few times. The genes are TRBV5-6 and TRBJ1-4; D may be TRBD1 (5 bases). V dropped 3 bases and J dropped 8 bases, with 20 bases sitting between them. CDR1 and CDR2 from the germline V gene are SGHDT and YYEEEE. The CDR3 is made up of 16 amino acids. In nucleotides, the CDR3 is TGTGCCAGCAGCTCTGGACAAATTGCTAATTGGGAAAAACTGTTTTTT. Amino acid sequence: CASSSGQIANWEKLFF. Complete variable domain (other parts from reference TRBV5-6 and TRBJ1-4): DAGVTQSPTHLIKTRGQQVTLRCSPKSGHDTVSWYQQALGQGPQFIFQYYEEEERQRGNFPDRFSGHQFPNYSSELNVNALLLGDSALYLCASSSGQIANWEKLFFGSGTQLSVL.

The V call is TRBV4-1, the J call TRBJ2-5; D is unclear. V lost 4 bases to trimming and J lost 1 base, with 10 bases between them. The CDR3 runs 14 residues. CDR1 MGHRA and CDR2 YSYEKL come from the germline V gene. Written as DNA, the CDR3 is TGCGCCAGCAGCCCGCGACACCGCCAAGAGACCCAGTACTTC. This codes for CASSPRHRQETQYF.

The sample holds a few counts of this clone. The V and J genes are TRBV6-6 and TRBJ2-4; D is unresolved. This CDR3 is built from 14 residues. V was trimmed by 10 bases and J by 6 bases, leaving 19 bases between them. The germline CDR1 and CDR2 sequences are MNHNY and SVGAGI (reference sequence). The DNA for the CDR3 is TGTGCCACCCTAGATATTGTGTCTTCAAACATTCAGTACTTC. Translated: CATLDIVSSNIQYF.

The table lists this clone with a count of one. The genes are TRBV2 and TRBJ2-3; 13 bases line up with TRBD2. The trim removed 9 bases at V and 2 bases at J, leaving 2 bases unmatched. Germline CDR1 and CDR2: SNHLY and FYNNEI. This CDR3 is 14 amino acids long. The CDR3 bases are TGTGCCAGAGGACTAGCGGGGGCCACAGATACGCAGTATTTT. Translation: CARGLAGATDTQYF.